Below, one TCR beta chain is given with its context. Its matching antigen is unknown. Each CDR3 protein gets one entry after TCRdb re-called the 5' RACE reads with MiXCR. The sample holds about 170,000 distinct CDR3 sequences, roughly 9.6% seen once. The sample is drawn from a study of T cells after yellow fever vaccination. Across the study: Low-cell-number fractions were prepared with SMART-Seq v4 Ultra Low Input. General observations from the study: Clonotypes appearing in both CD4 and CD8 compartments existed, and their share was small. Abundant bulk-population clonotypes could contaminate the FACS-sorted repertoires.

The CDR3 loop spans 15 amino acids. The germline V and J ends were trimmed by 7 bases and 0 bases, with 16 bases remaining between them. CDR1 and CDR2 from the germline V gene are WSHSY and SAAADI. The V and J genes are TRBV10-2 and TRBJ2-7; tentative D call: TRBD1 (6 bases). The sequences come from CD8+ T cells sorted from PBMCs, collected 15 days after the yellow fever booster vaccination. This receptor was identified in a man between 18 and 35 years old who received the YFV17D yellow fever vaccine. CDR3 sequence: CASKKGEGNSYEQYF. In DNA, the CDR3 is TGCGCCAGCAAAAAGGGGGAAGGGAACTCCTACGAGCAGTACTTC.